This T cell receptor (beta chain) comes out of a study of Ad26.COV2.S vaccination and SARS-CoV-2 variants. In the study overall: Ad26.COV2.S, an intramuscular injection, was given once or twice 56 days apart.

Treatment in this sample: 15 to 20 received Ad26.COV2.S at low or high dose, single or two shots; roughly five received placebo; per-sample allocation not given. At day 63 after the first vaccine or placebo injection, samples were drawn. In germline, CDR1 is SNHLY, CDR2 FYNNEI. The CDR3 totals 16 residues. V was pared by 8 bases and J by 3 bases, with 21 bases between. This clone occurred a few times. The method was immunoSEQ multiplex PCR; TCRdb's version includes in-frame clones alone and lacks a portion of them. The top ten clones hold around 7.4% of a sample with approximately 400,000 clones, about 83% of them seen once.

The J gene is TRBJ2-3, the V gene TRBV2; tentatively, D is TRBD2 (6 bases). This material consisted of peripheral blood, taken in a trial of Ad26.COV2.S vaccine versus placebo. This sequence originates from a person aged 18-65 years who received the Ad26.COV2.S COVID-19 vaccine or a placebo. This CDR3 is CASSGLGGWRTDTQYF. Written as DNA, the CDR3 is TGTGCCAGCTCAGGCCTGGGGGGATGGAGGACAGATACGCAGTATTTT.